This T cell receptor beta chain was documented in a study of blood T cell repertoires in COVID-19. About the research overall: COVID-19 samples, acute and convalescent, were from the United States, Italy and Spain. From T cells, B-cell-depleted T cells, or PBMCs came the material, which was cDNA or gDNA.

Original processing methods: Estimates of nucleated cell counts were drawn from the amplification of reference gene primers. Some clones are missing from TCRdb's copy, which holds only in-frame ones; the method was immunoSEQ multiplex PCR. The DNA gave D and trimming, while V, J and clone size come from that table. The sample includes about 51,000 clones, 86% seen only once; the top ten take 1% to 1.5%. The junction had 6 bases not matched to a gene; V was cut back by 3 bases and J by 8 bases. The V gene's germline CDR1 is LGHDT and CDR2 YNNKEL (reference sequence). CDR3 size: 14 residues. The clonotype originates from a man in his sixties with acute or convalescent COVID-19. Sample: peripheral blood. V is TRBV3-1 (or the pseudogene TRBV3-2) and J is TRBJ2-2; 7 nucleotides line up with TRBD2. In nucleotides, the CDR3 is TGTGCCAGCAGCCAGGCGGGAGTGGCGGGGGAGCTGTTTTTT. It specifies CASSQAGVAGELFF.